These 23 T cell receptor beta chains came from one sample sequenced in a study of T cell responses to AZD1222 COVID-19 vaccine. The data were produced by immunoSEQ multiplex PCR, yet TCRdb's version contains in-frame clones alone and is incomplete. This table has about 73,000 clones, 88% appearing once. Specimen: peripheral blood, collected on day 0 of AZD1222 vaccination. These receptors were taken from an adult in good health.

The CDR3 region has the DNA TGTGCCAGCAGTTTCAGGGAAAAAAGTTACGAGCAGTACTTC. Its protein is CASSFREKSYEQYF. This sequence joins TRBV28 and TRBJ2-7; maybe TRBD1 (5 bases). Looked up from germline, CDR1 is MDHEN and CDR2 is SYDVKM. The CDR3 is made up of 14 amino acids. V dropped 3 bases and J dropped 4 bases, with 13 bases sitting between them.

The chain uses TRBV4-1 and TRBJ1-1; the D gene is possibly TRBD1 (5 bases). The germline V and J ends were trimmed by 0 bases and 3 bases, with 11 bases remaining between them. The V gene's germline CDR1 is MGHRA and CDR2 YSYEKL. The CDR3 is 15 residues long. The CDR3 bases are TGCGCCAGCAGCCAAGATCGGGGCAGGGACACTGAAGCTTTCTTT. This encodes CASSQDRGRDTEAFF.

The J gene is TRBJ1-5, the V gene TRBV19; 9 positions agree with TRBD1. Germline V CDR1 and CDR2: LNHDA, SQIVND (reference sequence). The CDR3 covers 15 residues. Trimming removed 4 bases from V and 3 bases from J; junction bases left unmatched: 4. CDR3 in amino acids: CASSRGQGSNQPQHF. CDR3 coding DNA: TGTGCCAGTAGTAGGGGACAGGGTTCCAATCAGCCCCAGCATTTT.

The CDR3 spells CASSDRVFDEQYF. For the CDR3, the DNA is TGTGCCAGCAGTGACAGGGTGTTCGACGAGCAGTACTTC. The chain has TRBV2 and TRBJ2-7, with a tentative D call TRBD1 (5 bases). The V end lost 3 bases, the J end lost 5 bases, and 11 bases lay between the germline ends. The CDR3 extends over 13 amino acids. Germline assignment: CDR1 SNHLY and CDR2 FYNNEI.

The chain is built from TRBV6-4 and TRBJ1-1; D is possibly TRBD1 (6 bases). The CDR3 is 13 residues long. Germline CDR1 reads MRHNA; CDR2 reads SNTAGT. Trimming took off 5 bases at V and 1 base at J, with 8 bases between the two ends. CDR3 coding DNA: TGTGCCAGCAGTAGACAGGCGAACACTGAAGCTTTCTTT. Translation: CASSRQANTEAFF.

The chain has TRBV5-8 and TRBJ1-2; TRBD1 aligns across 7 bases. Germline V lookup: CDR1 SGHTS, CDR2 YDEGEE. This CDR3 is 14 amino acids long. V gave up 3 bases and J gave up 2 bases; unmatched junction bases: 4. CDR3 sequence: CASSSGQLNYGYTF. The CDR3 nucleotides are TGTGCCAGCAGCTCGGGACAGTTAAACTATGGCTACACCTTC.

This chain uses TRBV7-9 with TRBJ2-7; 8 nucleotides match TRBD1. The CDR3 spans 13 residues. CDR1 is SEHNR, CDR2 FQNEAQ, per germline (reference sequence). V shed 5 bases and J 5 bases; nucleotides not matched to a gene: 5. The DNA of the CDR3 is TGTGCCAGCAGCAGGACAGGGAAGGACGAGCAGTACTTC. Protein sequence: CASSRTGKDEQYF. The whole variable domain, filled in from reference TRBV7-9 and TRBJ2-7, reads DTGVSQNPRHKITKRGQNVTFRCDPISEHNRLYWYRQTLGQGPEFLTYFQNEAQLEKSRLLSDRFSAERPKGSFSTLEIQRTEQGDSAMYLCASSRTGKDEQYFGPGTRLTVT.

The chain combines TRBV7-9 with TRBJ2-2, with D possibly being TRBD1 (6 bases). The CDR3 runs 15 residues. Per the germline V gene, CDR1 is SEHNR and CDR2 is FQNEAQ (reference sequence). The V end was cut by 10 bases, the J end by 4 bases, with 19 bases between. CDR3 in amino acids: CAISPGQPTTGELFF. CDR3 nucleotide sequence: TGTGCCATCTCTCCGGGACAACCAACCACCGGGGAGCTGTTTTTT. The full variable domain, in which reference TRBV7-9 and TRBJ2-2 provide the parts outside the CDR3, is DTGVSQNPRHKITKRGQNVTFRCDPISEHNRLYWYRQTLGQGPEFLTYFQNEAQLEKSRLLSDRFSAERPKGSFSTLEIQRTEQGDSAMYLCAISPGQPTTGELFFGEGSRLTVL.

The V call is TRBV7-9, the J call TRBJ1-5; a possible D gene is TRBD1 (5 bases). Deletions cut 3 bases from V and 1 base from J, with 19 bases between. This CDR3 has 18 residues. Germline V gives CDR1 SEHNR, CDR2 FQNEAQ (reference sequence). CDR3 loop: CASSFGSMGPKSNQPQHF. In nucleotides, the CDR3 is TGTGCCAGCAGCTTTGGGTCCATGGGACCGAAAAGCAATCAGCCCCAGCATTTT.

The chain employs TRBV7-2 and TRBJ1-1, with 10 bases that match TRBD1. The CDR3 runs to 14 residues. CDR1 and CDR2 from the germline V gene are SGHTA and FQGNSA. V dropped 8 bases and J dropped 3; count of bases not matched to a gene: 6. DNA of the CDR3: TGTGCCAGCTGCCGGGACAGGGGAGACACTGAAGCTTTCTTT. Translating gives CASCRDRGDTEAFF.

This chain joins TRBV7-9 and TRBJ1-1; 7 nucleotides agree with TRBD1. Unmatched junction bases numbered 6, after V lost 8 bases and J lost 0 bases. This CDR3 region has 14 residues. From germline, CDR1 is SEHNR and CDR2 FQNEAQ (reference sequence). The CDR3 DNA follows: TGTGCCAGCGGGAGGACAGGCATGAACACTGAAGCTTTCTTT. It specifies CASGRTGMNTEAFF.

The chain is built from TRBV19 and TRBJ2-7, with 13 bases lining up with TRBD2. Germline loops: CDR1 LNHDA, CDR2 SQIVND (reference sequence). V shed 5 bases and J 4 bases; nucleotides not matched to a gene: 11. The CDR3 contains 17 residues. CDR3 amino acids: CASSQGLAGTVLYEQYF. The CDR3 region has the DNA TGTGCCAGTAGTCAGGGACTAGCGGGAACCGTCCTGTACGAGCAGTACTTC. The whole variable domain, remainder taken from reference TRBV19 and TRBJ2-7, is DGGITQSPKYLFRKEGQNVTLSCEQNLNHDAMYWYRQDPGQGLRLIYYSQIVNDFQKGDIAEGYSVSREKKESFPLTVTSAQKNPTAFYLCASSQGLAGTVLYEQYFGPGTRLTVT.

The chain has TRBV7-3 and TRBJ2-2; no definite D call. The CDR3 is 15 amino acids. V was trimmed by 5 bases and J by 1 base, leaving 11 bases between them. The germline CDR1 and CDR2 sequences are SGHTA and FQGTGA. DNA for the CDR3: TGTGCCAGCAGCCTAGACTGGGAGAACACCGGGGAGCTGTTTTTT. Translation gives CASSLDWENTGELFF.

The chain carries TRBV6-2 or TRBV6-3 and TRBJ2-7; TRBD1 agrees at 8 bases. The CDR3 runs 15 residues. The V gene end was trimmed by 2 bases and the J gene end by 6 bases; junction bases not matched to a gene: 9. Germline V lookup: CDR1 MNHEY, CDR2 SVGEGT. The CDR3 is CASSYGNRGNREQYF. The DNA of the CDR3 is TGTGCCAGCAGTTACGGTAACAGGGGGAACCGCGAGCAGTACTTC.

This chain connects TRBV7-6 to TRBJ1-1; 11 bases line up with TRBD1. Germline lookup yields CDR1 SGHVS and CDR2 FNYEAQ. The CDR3 has 16 amino acids. The V gene end was trimmed by 5 bases and the J gene end by 4 bases; junction bases not matched to a gene: 9. CDR3 region: CASSGTGGAGGTEAFF. DNA of the CDR3: TGTGCCAGCAGCGGGACAGGGGGAGCTGGGGGCACTGAAGCTTTCTTT.

This clone came up a few times. The V and J genes are TRBV9 and TRBJ2-2; no definite D call. Trimming cost V 0 bases and J 3 bases, with 9 bases left between them. Germline V gene lookup returns CDR1 SGDLS and CDR2 YYNGEE. This CDR3 is 15 amino acids long. CDR3: CASSVAKTHTGELFF. As DNA, the CDR3 is TGTGCCAGCAGCGTAGCAAAGACCCACACCGGGGAGCTGTTTTTT.

Only one count was recorded for this clone. The rearrangement links TRBV27 to TRBJ2-2; the match to TRBD2 covers 7 bases. Germline loops: CDR1 MNHEY, CDR2 SMNVEV (reference sequence). The trim removed 8 bases at V and 5 bases at J, leaving 11 bases unmatched. The CDR3 has 15 amino acids. Here the CDR3 reads CASGGLPRGTGELFF. CDR3 nucleotides: TGTGCCAGCGGGGGACTACCCCGTGGGACCGGGGAGCTGTTTTTT.

The CDR3 DNA sequence: TGCGCCAGCAGCTTGGCTACTATGAACACTGAAGCTTTCTTT. Amino acids: CASSLATMNTEAFF. This chain connects TRBV5-1 to TRBJ1-1; no firm D call. Trimming pared 0 bases from V and 0 bases from J, leaving 6 bases between. CDR3 length: 14 amino acids. Germline assignment: CDR1 SGHRS and CDR2 YFSETQ.

The V call is TRBV11-2, the J call TRBJ2-1, with D possibly TRBD2 on 6 matching bases. The V gene's germline CDR1 is SGHAT and CDR2 FQNNGV. The CDR3 runs to 15 residues. Trimming stripped 5 bases from V and 9 bases from J, with 20 bases between. CDR3 region: CASSPIAGPAREQFF. CDR3 nucleotides: TGTGCCAGCAGCCCGATCGCGGGACCGGCACGTGAGCAGTTCTTC.

The V gene is TRBV7-8, the J gene TRBJ1-2, with D perhaps TRBD1 (6 bases). In germline, CDR1 is SGHVS, CDR2 FQNEAQ. There are 16 residues in the CDR3. V dropped 1 base and J dropped 0 bases, with 12 bases sitting between them. Here the CDR3 reads CASSLVEGQANYGYTF. CDR3 nucleotide sequence: TGTGCCAGCAGCTTAGTTGAGGGACAAGCTAACTATGGCTACACCTTC.

This clone was seen only once. The gene calls are TRBV6-5 and TRBJ2-7; D unresolved. Deletions cut 2 bases from V and 3 bases from J, with 8 bases between. The CDR3 sequence is 13 residues long. Germline V CDR1 and CDR2: MNHEY, SVGAGI. CDR3 nucleotides: TGTGCCAGCAGTTACGGCATGAACTACGAGCAGTACTTC. It encodes CASSYGMNYEQYF.

The rearrangement links TRBV27 to TRBJ1-5; maybe TRBD1 (6 bases). This CDR3 has 14 amino acids. Germline CDR1 is MNHEY and CDR2 is SMNVEV (reference sequence). Deletions cut 4 bases from V and 7 bases from J, with 14 bases between. CDR3: CASSYQGQGQPQHF. In DNA form, the CDR3 reads TGTGCCAGCAGTTATCAGGGTCAGGGGCAGCCCCAGCATTTT.

This chain joins TRBV11-2 and TRBJ2-5; perhaps TRBD2 as D (6 bases). V gave up 2 bases and J gave up 5 bases, with 21 bases separating them. The CDR3 contains 17 residues. Germline CDR1 reads SGHAT; CDR2 reads FQNNGV. DNA of the CDR3: TGTGCCAGCAGCTTATTATGGGGGGAGAGGCCCAGGGAGACCCAGTACTTC. This sequence encodes CASSLLWGERPRETQYF.